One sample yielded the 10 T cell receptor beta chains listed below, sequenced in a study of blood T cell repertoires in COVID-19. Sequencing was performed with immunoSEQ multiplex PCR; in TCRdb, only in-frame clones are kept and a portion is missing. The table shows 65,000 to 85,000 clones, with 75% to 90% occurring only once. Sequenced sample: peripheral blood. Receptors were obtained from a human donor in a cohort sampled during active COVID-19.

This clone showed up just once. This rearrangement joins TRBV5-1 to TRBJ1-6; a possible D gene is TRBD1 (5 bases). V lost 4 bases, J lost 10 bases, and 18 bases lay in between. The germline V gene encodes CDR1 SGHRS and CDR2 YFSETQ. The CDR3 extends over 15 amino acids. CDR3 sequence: CASSAQVGGDSPLHF. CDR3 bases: TGCGCCAGCAGCGCCCAAGTCGGGGGGGACTCACCCCTCCACTTT.

The CDR3 loop reads CASSSQGADEQFF. The CDR3 DNA reads as TGTGCCAGCAGCTCTCAGGGGGCTGATGAGCAGTTCTTC. The V call is TRBV7-3, the J call TRBJ2-1; 8 bases are a match to TRBD1. Germline CDR1 SGHTA, CDR2 FQGTGA. This CDR3 is 13 amino acids long. The V segment lost 4 bases and the J segment 8 bases; nucleotides outside the gene matches: 4.

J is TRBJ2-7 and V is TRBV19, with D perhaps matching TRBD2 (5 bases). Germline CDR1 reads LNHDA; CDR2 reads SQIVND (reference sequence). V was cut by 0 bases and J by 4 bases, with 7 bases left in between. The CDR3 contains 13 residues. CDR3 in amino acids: CASSIDGKYEQYF. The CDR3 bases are TGTGCCAGTAGTATAGACGGGAAATACGAGCAGTACTTC.

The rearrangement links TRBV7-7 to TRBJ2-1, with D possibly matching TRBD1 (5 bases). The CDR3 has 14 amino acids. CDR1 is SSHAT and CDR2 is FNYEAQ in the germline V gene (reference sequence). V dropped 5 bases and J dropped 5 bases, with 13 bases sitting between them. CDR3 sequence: CASSPVGQNNEQFF. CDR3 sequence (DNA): TGTGCCAGCAGCCCCGTGGGGCAGAACAATGAGCAGTTCTTC.

The CDR3: CASSQTGRNTEAFF. In DNA form, the CDR3 reads TGTGCCAGTAGCCAGACAGGGCGGAACACTGAAGCTTTCTTT. The chain is built from TRBV19 and TRBJ1-1, with 7 bases that match TRBD1. V was pared by 6 bases and J by 1 base, with 5 bases of the junction left unmatched. Per the germline V gene, CDR1 is LNHDA and CDR2 is SQIVND (reference sequence). The CDR3 has 14 residues.

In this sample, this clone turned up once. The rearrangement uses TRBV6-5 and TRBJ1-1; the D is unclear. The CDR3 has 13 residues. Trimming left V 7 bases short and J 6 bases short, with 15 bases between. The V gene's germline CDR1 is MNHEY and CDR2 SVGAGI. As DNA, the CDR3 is TGTGCCAGCACCCAATTAGTCCGGTCTGAAGCTTTCTTT. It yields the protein CASTQLVRSEAFF.

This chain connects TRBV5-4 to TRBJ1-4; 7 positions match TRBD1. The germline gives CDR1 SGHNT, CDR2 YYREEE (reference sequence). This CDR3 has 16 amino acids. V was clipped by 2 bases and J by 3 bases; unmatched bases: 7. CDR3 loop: CASSLIGGAANEKLFF. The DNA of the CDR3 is TGTGCCAGCAGCTTAATAGGGGGCGCAGCTAATGAAAAACTGTTTTTT.

The CDR3 here is CASSFTSGGSYNEQFF. CDR3 nucleotide sequence: TGTGCCAGCAGCTTCACCTCAGGGGGCAGCTACAATGAGCAGTTCTTC. V is TRBV11-2 and J is TRBJ2-1, with 8 positions matching TRBD1. Germline V gene lookup returns CDR1 SGHAT and CDR2 FQNNGV. The CDR3 runs 16 residues. The trim removed 3 bases at V and 3 bases at J, leaving 7 bases unmatched.

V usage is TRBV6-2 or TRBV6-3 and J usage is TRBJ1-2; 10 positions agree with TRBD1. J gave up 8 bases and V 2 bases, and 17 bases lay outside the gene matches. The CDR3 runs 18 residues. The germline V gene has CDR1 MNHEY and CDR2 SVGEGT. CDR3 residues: CASSYPRQGALAVAGYTF. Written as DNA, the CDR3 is TGTGCCAGCAGTTACCCAAGACAGGGGGCGCTTGCCGTTGCAGGCTACACCTTC.

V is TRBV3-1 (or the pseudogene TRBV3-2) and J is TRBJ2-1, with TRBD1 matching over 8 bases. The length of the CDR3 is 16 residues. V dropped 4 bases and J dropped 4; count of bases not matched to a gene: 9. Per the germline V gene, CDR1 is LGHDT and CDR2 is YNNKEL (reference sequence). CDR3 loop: CASSLLGQGVYNEQFF. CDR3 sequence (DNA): TGTGCCAGCAGCCTTCTCGGACAGGGAGTATACAATGAGCAGTTCTTC.